A selection of T cell receptor beta chains follows, all from one sample in a study of blood T cells in healthy people across ages. MiXCR was run by TCRdb on the 5' RACE reads, yielding one entry per CDR3 protein. This table holds more than 550,000 distinct CDR3 sequences, over 20% found once. The sample consisted of blood. These receptors came from a man aged 65 to 85 in good health. The CDR3 runs from the conserved cysteine through the conserved F or W. D genes are given only for firm matches. Size values are once, few and many counts, or a class for expanded clones, and some rows have none.

TRBJ1-5 | TRBD1 | few | TRBV12-3/TRBV12-4 | TGTGCCAGCAGTCATGACAGGGCGAGCAATCAGCCCCAGCATTTT | CASSHDRASNQPQHF
TRBJ2-1 | TRBD2 | . | TRBV20-1 | TGCAGTGCTAGAGTGGCTAGCGGAGCCAACAATGAGCAGTTCTTC | CSARVASGANNEQFF
TRBJ2-5 | . | few | TRBV5-1 | TGCGCCAGCAGCTGGGACTTGGGAGAGACCCAGTACTTC | CASSWDLGETQYF
TRBJ1-2 | . | . | TRBV25-1 | TGTGCCACCTCAACAGGGTTTGACTATGGCTACACCTTC | CATSTGFDYGYTF
TRBJ2-5 | . | . | TRBV2 | TGTGCCAGCAGTGGTTCATCGGTGGAGACCCAGTACTTC | CASSGSSVETQYF
TRBJ1-2 | . | few | TRBV7-3 | TGTGCCAGCAGCTTATTCTTTTGGGAATATGGCTACACCTTC | CASSLFFWEYGYTF
TRBJ1-1 | TRBD1 | many | TRBV12-3/TRBV12-4 | TGTGCCAGCAGTTTGACAGGGTGGGCTGAAGCTTTCTTT | CASSLTGWAEAFF
TRBJ1-1 | . | few | TRBV6-5 | TGTGCCAGCAGACGGCTGGAGGGGATGAAGGCTTTCTTT | CASRRLEGMKAFF
TRBJ1-1 | . | . | TRBV2 | TGTGCCAGCTCGATGGGGGGGACCACTGAAGCTTTCTTT | CASSMGGTTEAFF
TRBJ1-2 | . | few | TRBV11-2 | TGTGCCAGCAGCTTTCATTTATCCGGGTTCGGCTACCCCTTC | CASSFHLSGFGYPF
TRBJ2-1 | . | once | TRBV5-5 | TGTGCCAGCAGCTTGGAGGGGGGGGCCCCTTGGCATGAGCAGTTCTTC | CASSLEGGAPWHEQFF
TRBJ1-4 | . | . | TRBV18 | TGTGCCAGCTCACCACGCGAGGGTGGTAATGAAAAACTGTTTTTT | CASSPREGGNEKLFF
TRBJ2-5 | . | few | TRBV19 | TGTGCCAGTAGACAGGGTAAACAAGAGACCCAGTACTTC | CASRQGKQETQYF
TRBJ1-1 | . | . | TRBV10-3 | TGTGCCATCAGCGAGTCCGGGGCGTGGACTGAAGCTTTCTTT | CAISESGAWTEAFF
TRBJ2-3 | . | many | TRBV7-2 | TGTGCCAGCAGCGCCGTTTGGGATACGCAGTATTTT | CASSAVWDTQYF
TRBJ1-2 | . | few | TRBV5-6 | TGTGCCAGCAGCAGGACCCGGGGGTATGGCTACACCTTC | CASSRTRGYGYTF
TRBJ2-6 | TRBD1 | . | TRBV10-3 | TGTGCCATCAGTGAGGACAGGGCCTCTGGGGCCAACGTCCTGACTTTC | CAISEDRASGANVLTF
TRBJ2-3 | TRBD2 | many | TRBV11-2 | TGTGCCAGCAGCTCCCTGAGCGGGAGGGTCACAGATACGCAGTATTTT | CASSSLSGRVTDTQYF
TRBJ1-2 | . | . | TRBV29-1 | TGCAGCGTTGAAGCGGCCGCCGGGTATGGCTACACCTTC | CSVEAAAGYGYTF
TRBJ1-3 | . | . | TRBV7-9 | TGTGCCAGCAGCTTAGATCGTCTTGCTGGAAACACCATATATTTT | CASSLDRLAGNTIYF
TRBJ2-1 | TRBD1 | . | TRBV30 | TGTGCCTGGACCACAGGGGATTTTGGAAATGAGCAGTTCTTC | CAWTTGDFGNEQFF
TRBJ2-3 | . | many | TRBV12-3/TRBV12-4 | TGTGCCAGCAGTTTCAACGCCTTGTTTAATACGCAGTATTTT | CASSFNALFNTQYF
TRBJ1-3 | . | many | TRBV7-9 | TGTGCCAGCAGCTTAGTAAGCTCTGGAAACACCATATATTTT | CASSLVSSGNTIYF
TRBJ1-1 | . | . | TRBV7-9 | TGTGCCAGCAGTCTCGCCTTTGGAGCTGAAGCTTTCTTT | CASSLAFGAEAFF
TRBJ1-2 | . | . | TRBV28 | TGTGCCAGCAGTTTACCCATACAAGGAGGGTGGAATGGCTACACCTTC | CASSLPIQGGWNGYTF
TRBJ1-2 | . | many | TRBV28 | TGTGCCAGCAGTGAGACAGCTATGGGACTCTGGGGCTACACCTTC | CASSETAMGLWGYTF
TRBJ1-1 | TRBD1 | . | TRBV25-1 | TGTGCCAGCAGAAACAGGGGCAACACTGAAGCTTTCTTT | CASRNRGNTEAFF
TRBJ2-7 | . | few | TRBV10-3 | TGTGCCATCAGTCCGGGACAAATCTACGGGCAGTACTTC | CAISPGQIYGQYF
TRBJ2-7 | . | few | TRBV20-1 | TGCAGTGCAAAAGCGCAGGGTGGCTACGAGCAGTACTTC | CSAKAQGGYEQYF
TRBJ1-2 | . | few | TRBV7-2 | TGTGCCAGCACCCTTAGGGTAGGGAACGGAGGCGGCTACACCTTC | CASTLRVGNGGGYTF
TRBJ1-3 | . | . | TRBV7-8 | TGTGCCAACAGCCTAACAGTGGTCGTCGGAAACACCATATATTTT | CANSLTVVVGNTIYF
TRBJ2-5 | . | . | TRBV7-9 | TGTGCCCAGAGGGAGCAGTACTTC | CAQREQYF
TRBJ2-3 | TRBD2 | . | TRBV20-1 | TGCAGTGCTGGCACCAGGACTAGCGGGGGGGCTTGGGATACGCAGTATTTT | CSAGTRTSGGAWDTQYF
TRBJ2-5 | TRBD1 | . | TRBV29-1 | TGCAGCGTTCTGGGGGACAGGGGATCGAGGGAGACCCAGTACTTC | CSVLGDRGSRETQYF
TRBJ2-2 | TRBD2 | . | TRBV5-1 | TGCGCCAGCAGCCTCGGGGGGACGAGCACCGGGGAGCTGTTTTTT | CASSLGGTSTGELFF
TRBJ1-2 | TRBD1 | . | TRBV6-2/TRBV6-3 | TGTGCCAGCAGTCAGAGCCTGACAGGGGGCGAGAGTGGCTACACCTTC | CASSQSLTGGESGYTF
TRBJ2-3 | TRBD2 | . | TRBV4-3 | TGCGCCAGCAGCCCCCTGGGACTAGCGGCAGATACGCAGTATTTT | CASSPLGLAADTQYF
TRBJ2-3 | . | few | TRBV9 | TGTGCCAGCAGCGTAGTGGAGGGCCGAGATACGCAGTATTTT | CASSVVEGRDTQYF
TRBJ2-1 | . | many | TRBV4-3 | TGCGCCAGCAGCCAAGATGACCCCTTCGGGACTAATGAGCAGTTCTTC | CASSQDDPFGTNEQFF
TRBJ2-5 | . | few | TRBV18 | TGTGCCAGCTCCCGGACCCCAGACAAAATAGAGACCCAGTACTTC | CASSRTPDKIETQYF
TRBJ2-7 | . | . | TRBV10-2 | TGCGCCAGCAGTGAAGGTCTACGCGAGCAGTACTTC | CASSEGLREQYF
TRBJ2-3 | TRBD1 | . | TRBV6-4 | TGTGCCAGCAGTGACGAGGGGGCGACGCAGTATTTT | CASSDEGATQYF
TRBJ1-1 | . | . | TRBV18 | TGTGCCAGCTCACCGGGAGTTGGCGGGGGGTCGACTGAAGCTTTCTTT | CASSPGVGGGSTEAFF
TRBJ1-1 | . | few | TRBV20-1 | TGCAGTGCTAGTCAATTTCAGGACACTGAAGCTTTCTTT | CSASQFQDTEAFF
TRBJ1-2 | . | . | TRBV2 | TGTGCCAGCAGGAGGGGGGGAATGGATGGCTACACCTTC | CASRRGGMDGYTF
TRBJ2-7 | . | . | TRBV5-1 | TGCGCCAGCAGCGCCCGGCGGGGGCGCGAATACGAGCAGTACTTC | CASSARRGREYEQYF
TRBJ1-2 | . | . | TRBV9 | TGTGCCAGCAGCCCTACGCAGGGGAGGTTGCGCTACACCTTC | CASSPTQGRLRYTF
TRBJ2-1 | . | . | TRBV12-3/TRBV12-4 | TGTGCCAGCAGCGCCCGTGGCCTTGAGCAGTTCTTC | CASSARGLEQFF
TRBJ2-1 | . | . | TRBV14 | TGTGCCAGCAGCGCATGGGTAAGAAGTTACAATGAGCAGTTCTTC | CASSAWVRSYNEQFF
TRBJ1-1 | TRBD1 | . | TRBV2 | TGTGCCAGCAGTTATTATGGACAGGGGGGCAGTGAAGCTTTCTTT | CASSYYGQGGSEAFF
TRBJ2-3 | . | . | TRBV12-3/TRBV12-4 | TGTGCCAGCAGTTTATGGGGTCCCTCAGATACGCAGTATTTT | CASSLWGPSDTQYF
TRBJ2-2 | . | . | TRBV7-2 | TGTGCCAGCAGCTTAGGGGGAGTAAACACCGGGGAGCTGTTTTTT | CASSLGGVNTGELFF
TRBJ1-5 | TRBD1 | . | TRBV15 | TGTGCCACCAGCAGAGCGCAGGGGGCATATCAGCCCCAGCATTTT | CATSRAQGAYQPQHF
TRBJ2-5 | . | . | TRBV15 | TGTGCCACCAGCAGTGAGGAGACCCAGTACTTC | CATSSEETQYF
TRBJ2-7 | . | . | TRBV7-9 | TGTGCCAGCAGCTTAGAGCCCCGCTTTACCAGCTCCTACGAGCAGTACTTC | CASSLEPRFTSSYEQYF